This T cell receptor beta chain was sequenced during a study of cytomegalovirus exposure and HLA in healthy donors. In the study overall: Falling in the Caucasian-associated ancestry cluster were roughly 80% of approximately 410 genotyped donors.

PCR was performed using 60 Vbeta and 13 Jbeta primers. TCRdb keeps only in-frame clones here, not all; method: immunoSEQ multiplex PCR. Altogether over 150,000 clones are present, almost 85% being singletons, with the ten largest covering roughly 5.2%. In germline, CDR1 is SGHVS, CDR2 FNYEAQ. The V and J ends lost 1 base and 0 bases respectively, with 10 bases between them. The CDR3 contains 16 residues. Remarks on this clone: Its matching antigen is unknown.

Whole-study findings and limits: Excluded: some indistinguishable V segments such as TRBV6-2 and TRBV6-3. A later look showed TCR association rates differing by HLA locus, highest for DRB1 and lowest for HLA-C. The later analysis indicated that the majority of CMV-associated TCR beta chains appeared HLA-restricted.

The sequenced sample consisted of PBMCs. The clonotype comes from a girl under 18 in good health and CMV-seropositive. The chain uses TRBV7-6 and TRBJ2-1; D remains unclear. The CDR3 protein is CASSLVEQSSYNEQFF. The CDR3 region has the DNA TGTGCCAGCAGCTTAGTGGAACAGTCCTCCTACAATGAGCAGTTCTTC.